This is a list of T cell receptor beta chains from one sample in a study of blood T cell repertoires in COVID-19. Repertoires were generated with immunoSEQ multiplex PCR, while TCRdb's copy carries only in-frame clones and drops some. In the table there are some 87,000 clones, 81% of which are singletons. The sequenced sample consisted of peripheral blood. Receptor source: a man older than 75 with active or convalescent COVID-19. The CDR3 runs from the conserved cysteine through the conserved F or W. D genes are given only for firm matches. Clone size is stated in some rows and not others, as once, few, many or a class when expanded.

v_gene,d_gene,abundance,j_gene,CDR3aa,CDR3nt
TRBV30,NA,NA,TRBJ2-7,CAWSEGLSYEQYF,TGTGCCTGGAGTGAGGGGCTCTCCTACGAGCAGTACTTC
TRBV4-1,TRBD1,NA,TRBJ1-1,CASSQDPWLQGDTEAFF,TGCGCCAGCAGCCAAGATCCTTGGTTACAGGGGGACACTGAAGCTTTCTTT
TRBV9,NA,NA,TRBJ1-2,CASSSNRGFGYTF,TGTGCCAGCAGCTCAAATAGAGGCTTTGGCTACACCTTC
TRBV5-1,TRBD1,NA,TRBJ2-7,CASNRQGLDEQYF,TGCGCCAGCAACCGACAGGGGTTGGACGAGCAGTACTTC
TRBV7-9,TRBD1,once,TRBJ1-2,CASSLVTGTGDGYTF,TGTGCCAGCAGCTTAGTAACCGGGACAGGGGATGGCTACACCTTC
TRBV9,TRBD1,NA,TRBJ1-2,CASSYPGQRYGYTF,TGTGCCAGCAGTTATCCGGGACAGAGATATGGCTACACCTTC
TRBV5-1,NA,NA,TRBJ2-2,CASSPFTSQTGELFF,TGCGCCAGCAGCCCATTTACATCGCAGACCGGGGAGCTGTTTTTT
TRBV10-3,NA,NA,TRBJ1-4,CAISESPTGGATNEKLFF,TGTGCCATCAGTGAGTCTCCGACAGGAGGCGCAACTAATGAAAAACTGTTTTTT
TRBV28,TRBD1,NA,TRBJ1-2,CATLLGQGGYTF,TGTGCCACCCTACTGGGACAGGGCGGCTACACCTTC
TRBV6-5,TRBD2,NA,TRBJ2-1,CASSYAGVRDEQFF,TGTGCCAGCAGTTATGCGGGGGTAAGGGATGAGCAGTTCTTC
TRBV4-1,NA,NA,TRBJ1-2,CASSQEAAANNYGYTF,TGCGCCAGCAGCCAAGAGGCGGCGGCGAATAACTATGGCTACACCTTC
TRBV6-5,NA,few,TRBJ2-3,CASSLGGASSDTQYF,TGTGCCAGCAGTTTGGGGGGGGCCTCATCGGATACGCAGTATTTT
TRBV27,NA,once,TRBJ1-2,CASSLFVAGSKEGYTF,TGTGCCAGCAGTTTATTTGTGGCAGGGTCTAAAGAGGGCTACACCTTC
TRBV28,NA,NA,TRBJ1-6,CASSLSQGNSPLHF,TGTGCCAGCAGTTTATCCCAGGGGAATTCACCCCTCCACTTT
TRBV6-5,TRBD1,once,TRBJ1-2,CASTPGGRANYGYTF,TGTGCCAGCACCCCAGGGGGCAGAGCTAACTATGGCTACACCTTC
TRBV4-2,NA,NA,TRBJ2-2,CASSPGDTGELFF,TGTGCCAGCAGCCCCGGGGACACCGGGGAGCTGTTTTTT
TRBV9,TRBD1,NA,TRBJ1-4,CASSGGQGATNEKLFF,TGTGCCAGCAGCGGGGGACAGGGGGCAACTAATGAAAAACTGTTTTTT
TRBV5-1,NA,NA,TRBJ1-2,CASSPQVSYGYTF,TGCGCCAGCAGCCCACAGGTATCCTATGGCTACACCTTC
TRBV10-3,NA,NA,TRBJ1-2,CAISGTTGNYGYTF,TGTGCCATCAGTGGGACAACAGGGAACTATGGCTACACCTTC
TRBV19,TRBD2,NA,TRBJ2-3,CASSMASGGSGDTQYF,TGTGCCAGTAGTATGGCTAGCGGGGGGTCCGGAGATACGCAGTATTTT
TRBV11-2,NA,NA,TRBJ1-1,CASSYDPMNTEAFF,TGTGCCAGCAGCTACGATCCTATGAACACTGAAGCTTTCTTT
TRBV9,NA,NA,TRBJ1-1,CASRAPGLNTEAFF,TGTGCCAGCAGGGCACCGGGACTTAACACTGAAGCTTTCTTT
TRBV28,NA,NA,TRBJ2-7,CASTLVPGGIYEQYF,TGTGCCAGCACCCTTGTCCCGGGTGGAATATACGAGCAGTACTTC
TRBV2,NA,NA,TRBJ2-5,CASSELYTQETQYF,TGTGCCAGCAGCGAACTCTATACTCAAGAGACCCAGTACTTC
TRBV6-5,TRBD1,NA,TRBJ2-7,CASSYSRTGLNYEQYF,TGTGCCAGCAGTTACTCGAGGACAGGGCTAAACTACGAGCAGTACTTC
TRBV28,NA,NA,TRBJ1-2,CASSLQYGYTF,TGTGCCAGCAGTTTACAATATGGCTACACCTTC
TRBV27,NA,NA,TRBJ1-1,CASSRYLNTEAFF,TGTGCCAGCAGTCGGTATCTGAACACTGAAGCTTTCTTT
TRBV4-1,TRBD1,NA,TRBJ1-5,CASSRDRDQPQHF,TGCGCCAGCAGCCGGGACAGGGATCAGCCCCAGCATTTT
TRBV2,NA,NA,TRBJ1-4,CASRYLRGGNEKLFF,TGTGCCAGCAGGTATCTCAGAGGGGGAAATGAAAAACTGTTTTTT
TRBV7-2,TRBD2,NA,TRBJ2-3,CASSLVGGGAGTDTQYF,TGTGCCAGCAGCTTAGTCGGCGGGGGGGCCGGGACAGATACGCAGTATTTT
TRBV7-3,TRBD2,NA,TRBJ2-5,CASSFTGGETQYF,TGTGCCAGCAGCTTTACGGGAGGGGAGACCCAGTACTTC
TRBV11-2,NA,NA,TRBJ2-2,CASSFGTDSNTGELFF,TGTGCCAGCAGCTTTGGAACAGATTCGAACACCGGGGAGCTGTTTTTT
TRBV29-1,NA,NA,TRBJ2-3,CSVVPGQLTDTQYF,TGCAGCGTTGTCCCCGGACAGCTCACAGATACGCAGTATTTT
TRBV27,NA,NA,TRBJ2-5,CASSGLADLAETQYF,TGTGCCAGCAGTGGGCTAGCCGACCTCGCAGAGACCCAGTACTTC
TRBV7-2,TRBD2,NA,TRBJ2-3,CASSLGAGGPGDTQYF,TGTGCCAGCAGCTTAGGGGCGGGGGGGCCAGGAGATACGCAGTATTTT
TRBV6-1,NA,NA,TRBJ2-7,CASSEGTATYEQYF,TGTGCCAGCAGTGAAGGGACAGCAACCTACGAGCAGTACTTC
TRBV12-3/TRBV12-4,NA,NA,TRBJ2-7,CASSLREQYF,TGTGCCAGCAGTTTGCGCGAGCAGTACTTC
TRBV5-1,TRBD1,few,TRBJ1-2,CASSARDRGVLNYGYTF,TGCGCCAGCAGCGCCCGGGACAGGGGGGTCCTGAACTATGGCTACACCTTC
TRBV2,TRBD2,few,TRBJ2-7,CASSEGGETSGITRQYF,TGTGCCAGCAGTGAAGGTGGGGAGACTAGCGGAATTACGAGGCAGTACTTC
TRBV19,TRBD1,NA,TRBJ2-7,CASSPQGIYEQYF,TGTGCCAGTAGTCCACAGGGGATCTACGAGCAGTACTTC
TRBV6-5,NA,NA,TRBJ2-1,CASRRGDEQFF,TGTGCCAGCCGCAGGGGTGATGAGCAGTTCTTC
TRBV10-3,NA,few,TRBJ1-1,CAITRDTMNTEAFF,TGTGCCATCACCCGTGACACCATGAACACTGAAGCTTTCTTT
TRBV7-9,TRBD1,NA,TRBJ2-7,CASSQTQGTGEQYF,TGTGCCAGCAGCCAGACTCAAGGGACAGGGGAGCAATACTTC
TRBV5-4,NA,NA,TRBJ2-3,CASSLRQFISTDTQYF,TGTGCCAGCAGCTTGAGACAGTTCATTAGCACAGATACGCAGTATTTT
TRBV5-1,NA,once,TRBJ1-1,CASSFAGNTEAFF,TGCGCCAGCAGCTTCGCAGGGAACACTGAAGCTTTCTTT
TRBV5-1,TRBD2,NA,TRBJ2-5,CASSLVPVGGGSQETQYF,TGCGCCAGCAGCTTGGTACCGGTGGGCGGGGGGTCCCAAGAGACCCAGTACTTC
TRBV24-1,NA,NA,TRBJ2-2,CASSARGTGELFF,TGTGCCTCGTCAGCCCGGGGGACCGGGGAGCTGTTTTTT
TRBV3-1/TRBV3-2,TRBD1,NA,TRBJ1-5,CASSGDREVQPQHF,TGTGCCAGCAGCGGGGACAGGGAGGTCCAGCCCCAGCATTTT
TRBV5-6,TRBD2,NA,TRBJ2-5,CASSLGTSGAQETQYF,TGTGCCAGCAGCTTAGGGACTAGCGGGGCTCAAGAGACCCAGTACTTC
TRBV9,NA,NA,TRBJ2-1,CASPRGPAKAYNEQFF,TGTGCCAGCCCCCGTGGGCCGGCCAAGGCCTACAATGAGCAGTTCTTC